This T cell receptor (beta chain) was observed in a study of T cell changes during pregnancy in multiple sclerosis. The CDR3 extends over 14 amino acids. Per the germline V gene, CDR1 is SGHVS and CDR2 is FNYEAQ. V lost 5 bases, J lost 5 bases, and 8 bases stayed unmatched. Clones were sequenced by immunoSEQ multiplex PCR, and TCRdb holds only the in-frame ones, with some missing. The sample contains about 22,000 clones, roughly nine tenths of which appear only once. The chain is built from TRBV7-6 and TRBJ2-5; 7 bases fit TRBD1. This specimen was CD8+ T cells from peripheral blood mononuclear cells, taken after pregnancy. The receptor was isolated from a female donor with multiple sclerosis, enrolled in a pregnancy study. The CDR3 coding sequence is TGTGCCAGCAGCCGAGACAGGGTAGAGGAGACCCAGTACTTC. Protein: CASSRDRVEETQYF.